Following are 18 T cell receptor beta chains from one sample sequenced in a study of CD8 T cells in ankylosing spondylitis. From the 5' RACE reads, TCRdb called clonotypes with MiXCR, one entry per CDR3 protein. The sample records about 200,000 distinct CDR3 sequences, roughly 25% being singletons. Sample: blood, either unsorted or a sorted T cell fraction (not recorded which). The source is a male donor with ankylosing spondylitis or in good health (not recorded which).

V is TRBV6-1 and J is TRBJ2-3; 12 bases map to TRBD2. Per germline, CDR1 MNHNS and CDR2 SASEGT. The length of the CDR3 is 15 residues. Trimming removed 2 bases from V and 4 bases from J; junction bases left unmatched: 1. CDR3 sequence (DNA): TGTGCCAGCAGTGAACTAGCGGGAGGGCCAGATACGCAGTATTTT. Its translation: CASSELAGGPDTQYF.

There are many counts of this clonotype. This sequence joins TRBV20-1 and TRBJ1-1; D is possibly TRBD1 (6 bases). CDR3 length: 12 residues. Germline CDR1 is DFQATT and CDR2 is SNEGSKA (reference sequence). Deletions cut 6 bases from V and 10 bases from J, with 18 bases between. The CDR3 bases are TGCAGTGCCAGAATAAGGGGGGAGGGAGCTTTCTTT. This codes for CSARIRGEGAFF.

The chain employs TRBV6-1 and TRBJ1-6; weak D call: TRBD1 (5 bases). Per the germline V gene, CDR1 is MNHNS and CDR2 is SASEGT. CDR3 size: 15 residues. V lost 8 bases and J lost 10, with 21 bases in between. CDR3 DNA sequence: TGTGCCAGCGGGTCGGTATCTGGGGGTGGATCACCCCTCCACTTT. This translates into CASGSVSGGGSPLHF.

This clonotype was seen at least ten times. This chain uses TRBV20-1 with TRBJ1-6, with TRBD1 as a possible D gene (6 bases). Trimming cost V 7 bases and J 6 bases, with 13 bases left between them. The germline CDR1 and CDR2 sequences are DFQATT and SNEGSKA (reference sequence). The CDR3 loop spans 13 amino acids. The CDR3 DNA follows: TGCAGTGTAACACAGGGTACTAATTCACCCCTCCACTTT. This codes for CSVTQGTNSPLHF.

There are many counts of this clonotype. The chain employs TRBV7-9 and TRBJ1-1; 12 bases map to TRBD1. CDR3 length: 16 residues. CDR1 is SEHNR, CDR2 FQNEAQ, per germline (reference sequence). The J segment lost 0 bases and the V segment lost 5 bases, leaving 4 bases of the junction unmatched. The chain's CDR3 is CASSNRDRGLNTEAFF. CDR3 nucleotides: TGTGCCAGCAGCAACCGGGACAGGGGGCTGAACACTGAAGCTTTCTTT.

The sample holds many counts of this clonotype. The chain employs TRBV29-1 and TRBJ2-3; D unclear. V lost 8 bases, J lost 2 bases, and 5 bases lay in between. This CDR3 has 10 amino acids. Germline CDR1 is SQVTM and CDR2 is ANQGSEA. CDR3 protein: CSSDTDTQYF. The CDR3 nucleotides read TGCAGCTCTGACACAGATACGCAGTATTTT.

The genes are TRBV10-3 and TRBJ2-5; unclear D gene. Germline CDR1 reads ENHRY; CDR2 reads SYGVKD. The V end was cut by 6 bases, the J end by 2 bases, with 13 bases between. CDR3 length: 14 amino acids. Here the CDR3 DNA reads TGTGCCATCAGCCCAATGGTACAGCAAGAGACCCAGTACTTC. This gives the protein CAISPMVQQETQYF.

With respect to this clonotype: A read error may explain this, as a much larger clone is one base away. The chain is built from TRBV7-9 and TRBJ1-1; TRBD1 might be the D (6 bases). The ends were cut back, 5 bases at V and 8 bases at J, with 15 bases in the middle. The V gene's germline CDR1 is SEHNR and CDR2 FQNEAQ (reference sequence). The CDR3 runs to 13 residues. The CDR3 DNA is TGTGCCAGCAGCGACCGGACAGAAGTAGAAGCTTTCTTT. This sequence encodes CASSDRTEVEAFF.

Many counts were recorded for this clonotype. The chain couples TRBV5-1 to TRBJ2-2; tentative D call: TRBD2 (5 bases). Trimming cost V 5 bases and J 4 bases, with 9 bases left between them. This CDR3 has 13 residues. Germline loops: CDR1 SGHRS, CDR2 YFSETQ. Here the CDR3 reads CASRVEGTGELFF. Written as DNA, the CDR3 is TGCGCCAGCAGAGTTGAGGGCACCGGGGAGCTGTTTTTT.

V gene TRBV5-8 combines with J gene TRBJ1-1; D may be TRBD1 (5 bases). CDR1 is SGHTS, CDR2 YDEGEE, per germline. This CDR3 is 14 amino acids long. Trimming took off 5 bases at V and 5 bases at J, with 16 bases between the two ends. The CDR3 DNA follows: TGTGCCAGCAGACCGGGACCGGGGGGAACTGAAGCTTTCTTT. This gives the protein CASRPGPGGTEAFF.

This clonotype has just a few counts. The V and J genes are TRBV29-1 and TRBJ2-3; a weak D match, TRBD2 (5 bases). V lost 0 bases, J lost 6 bases, and 16 bases lay in between. The CDR3 is 15 residues long. Germline CDR1 SQVTM, CDR2 ANQGSEA. The DNA for the CDR3 is TGCAGCGTTGAAGATCGCGGGTTAGTCGCGGATACGCAGTATTTT. This codes for CSVEDRGLVADTQYF.

V usage is TRBV12-3 or TRBV12-4 and J usage is TRBJ2-7; TRBD2 aligns across 12 bases. V was clipped by 6 bases and J by 3 bases; unmatched bases: 9. This CDR3 spans 16 amino acids. The CDR3 DNA sequence: TGTGCCAGCAGGCAGACTAGCGGGAGTCTCCGCTACGAGCAGTACTTC. It specifies CASRQTSGSLRYEQYF.

This clonotype was seen ten or more times. V and J are TRBV12-3 or TRBV12-4 and TRBJ2-3, with D possibly being TRBD2 (5 bases). Trimming cost V 8 bases and J 7 bases, with 10 bases left between them. This CDR3 comprises 11 residues. The CDR3 reads CASGSFYTQYF. The CDR3 DNA reads as TGTGCCAGCGGGAGTTTTTATACGCAGTATTTT.

The sample holds a few counts of this clonotype. The CDR3 DNA sequence: TGTGCCAGCAGTTACTATACTAGCGTGGTGTATGGCGATACGCAGTATTTT. Its translation: CASSYYTSVVYGDTQYF. V usage is TRBV6-2 or TRBV6-3 and J usage is TRBJ2-3, with 7 bases lining up with TRBD2. CDR3 length: 17 amino acids. Germline values: CDR1 MNHEY, CDR2 SVGEGT. Trimming cost V 1 base and J 6 bases; bases outside gene matches: 13.

The V call is TRBV2, the J call TRBJ1-2; D is possibly TRBD1 (5 bases). CDR1 and CDR2 from the germline V gene are SNHLY and FYNNEI. This CDR3 comprises 12 residues. V was pared by 2 bases and J by 8 bases, with 9 bases between. In nucleotides, the CDR3 is TGTGCCAGCAGTGAACAGGACACAGGCTACACCTTC. Its protein is CASSEQDTGYTF.

This clonotype was seen ten or more times. The genes are TRBV29-1 and TRBJ2-1, with 9 nucleotides matching TRBD2. This CDR3 is 15 amino acids long. J gave up 8 bases and V 7 bases, and 15 bases lay outside the gene matches. From germline, CDR1 is SQVTM and CDR2 ANQGSEA. The CDR3 here is CSGRSGTSKGDEQFF. The CDR3 DNA reads as TGCAGCGGCCGCAGCGGGACTAGCAAGGGGGATGAGCAGTTCTTC.

This clonotype turned up a few times. This chain joins TRBV7-2 and TRBJ2-1; tentative D call: TRBD1 (6 bases). This CDR3 is built from 14 residues. V was shortened by 3 bases and J by 5 bases, with 11 bases between the two germline ends. Germline lookup yields CDR1 SGHTA and CDR2 FQGNSA. The CDR3 reads CASSFWGRNNEQFF. The CDR3 DNA is TGTGCCAGCAGCTTCTGGGGGCGGAACAATGAGCAGTTCTTC.

This clonotype was observed at least ten times. At one of its ends the junction is not consistent with the germline gene, which may arise from a read error. The rearrangement uses TRBV5-1 and TRBJ2-5, with a weak D call TRBD1 (5 bases). In germline, CDR1 is SGHRS, CDR2 YFSETQ. This CDR3 is 13 amino acids long. CDR3: CASSQGSQETQYF. The CDR3 DNA reads TGTGCCAGCAGCCAGGGCAGTCAAGAGACCCAGTACTTC. The variable domain in full, with the rest retrieved from reference TRBV5-1 and TRBJ2-5, is KAGVTQTPRYLIKTRGQQVTLSCSPISGHRSVSWYQQTPGQGLQFLFEYFSETQRNKGNFPGRFSGRQFSNSRSEMNVSTLELGDSALYLCASSQGSQETQYFGPGTRLLVL.